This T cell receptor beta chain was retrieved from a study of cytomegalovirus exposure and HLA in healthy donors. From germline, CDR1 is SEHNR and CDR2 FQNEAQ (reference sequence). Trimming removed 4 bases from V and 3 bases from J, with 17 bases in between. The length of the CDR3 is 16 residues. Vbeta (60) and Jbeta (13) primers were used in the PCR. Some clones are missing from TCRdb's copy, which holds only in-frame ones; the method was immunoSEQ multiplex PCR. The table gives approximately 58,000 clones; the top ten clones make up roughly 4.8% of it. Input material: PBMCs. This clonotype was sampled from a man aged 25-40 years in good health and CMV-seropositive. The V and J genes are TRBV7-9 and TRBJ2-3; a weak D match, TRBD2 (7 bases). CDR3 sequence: CASSSDRGAGTDTQYF. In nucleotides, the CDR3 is TGTGCCAGCAGCTCCGATCGGGGGGCGGGTACAGATACGCAGTATTTT.